A selection of T cell receptor beta chains follows, all from one sample in a study of blood T cells in healthy people across ages. TCRdb recomputed calls from the 5' RACE reads with MiXCR, one row per CDR3 protein. The data hold fewer than 750,000 distinct CDR3 sequences, with around half observed a single time. Material: blood. The receptors were sampled from a man older than 75 in good health. The CDR3 runs from the conserved cysteine through the conserved F or W. Each record gives: clone size, D gene, J gene, V gene, CDR3 protein, CDR3 DNA. D genes are given only for firm matches. Size is stated for part of the rows, as once, few or many counts, or as a class when the clone is expanded.

abundance: NA
d_gene: TRBD1
j_gene: TRBJ1-4
v_gene: TRBV25-1
CDR3aa: CASSARTGGKLFF
CDR3nt: TGTGCCAGCAGTGCTCGGACAGGGGGAAAACTGTTTTTT

abundance: NA
d_gene: TRBD1
j_gene: TRBJ1-5
v_gene: TRBV7-2
CDR3aa: CASSRSGQGVNQPQHF
CDR3nt: TGTGCCAGCAGCCGGTCGGGACAGGGGGTAAATCAGCCCCAGCATTTT

abundance: NA
d_gene: TRBD1
j_gene: TRBJ2-2
v_gene: TRBV20-1
CDR3aa: CSAGVPGGTGELFF
CDR3nt: TGCAGTGCTGGTGTCCCAGGGGGCACCGGGGAGCTGTTTTTT

abundance: many
d_gene: TRBD1
j_gene: TRBJ2-7
v_gene: TRBV6-6
CDR3aa: CASSQTGPTYEQYF
CDR3nt: TGTGCCAGCAGCCAGACAGGGCCTACCTACGAGCAGTACTTC

abundance: few
d_gene: NA
j_gene: TRBJ2-7
v_gene: TRBV28
CDR3aa: CASRPLGGLDEQYF
CDR3nt: TGTGCCAGCAGGCCCCTAGGGGGTCTGGACGAGCAGTACTTC

abundance: NA
d_gene: NA
j_gene: TRBJ1-1
v_gene: TRBV27
CDR3aa: CASGTQGRTEAFF
CDR3nt: TGTGCCAGCGGAACACAGGGAAGGACTGAAGCTTTCTTT

abundance: few
d_gene: TRBD1
j_gene: TRBJ2-5
v_gene: TRBV10-3
CDR3aa: CAISSSDRGEETQYF
CDR3nt: TGTGCCATCAGTTCATCGGACAGGGGTGAAGAGACCCAGTACTTC

abundance: NA
d_gene: NA
j_gene: TRBJ2-7
v_gene: TRBV20-1
CDR3aa: CSARPGTYEQYF
CDR3nt: TGCAGTGCGCGACCCGGGACCTACGAGCAGTACTTC

abundance: NA
d_gene: NA
j_gene: TRBJ1-1
v_gene: TRBV20-1
CDR3aa: CSAPRRGDTEAFF
CDR3nt: TGCAGTGCCCCACGTCGCGGGGACACTGAAGCTTTCTTT

abundance: NA
d_gene: NA
j_gene: TRBJ2-7
v_gene: TRBV4-3
CDR3aa: CASSISWKTYEQYF
CDR3nt: TGCGCCAGCAGCATAAGTTGGAAAACCTACGAGCAGTACTTC

abundance: NA
d_gene: NA
j_gene: TRBJ1-6
v_gene: TRBV4-2
CDR3aa: CASSQSSPGRTYNSPLHF
CDR3nt: TGTGCCAGCAGCCAATCCTCACCCGGCAGGACCTATAATTCACCCCTCCACTTT

abundance: once
d_gene: NA
j_gene: TRBJ2-5
v_gene: TRBV20-1
CDR3aa: CSAESVAATPTEQYF
CDR3nt: TGCAGTGCTGAGTCGGTAGCGGCGACCCCTACAGAGCAGTACTTC

abundance: NA
d_gene: TRBD2
j_gene: TRBJ2-5
v_gene: TRBV12-3/TRBV12-4
CDR3aa: CASSPGTSWEQYF
CDR3nt: TGTGCCAGCAGTCCCGGGACTAGCTGGGAGCAGTACTTC

abundance: NA
d_gene: NA
j_gene: TRBJ2-7
v_gene: TRBV4-1
CDR3aa: CASSQAGDLLYEQYF
CDR3nt: TGCGCCAGCAGCCAAGCGGGGGACCTTCTCTACGAGCAGTACTTC

abundance: NA
d_gene: NA
j_gene: TRBJ2-1
v_gene: TRBV20-1
CDR3aa: CSARGPGGNEQFF
CDR3nt: TGCAGTGCTAGGGGACCGGGCGGCAATGAGCAGTTCTTC

abundance: NA
d_gene: NA
j_gene: TRBJ2-7
v_gene: TRBV6-2/TRBV6-3
CDR3aa: CASSPIRSLEQYF
CDR3nt: TGTGCCAGCAGTCCCATCCGGTCTCTCGAGCAGTACTTC

abundance: few
d_gene: NA
j_gene: TRBJ1-5
v_gene: TRBV6-5
CDR3aa: CASSYSGFNQPQHF
CDR3nt: TGTGCCAGCAGTTACTCCGGGTTCAATCAGCCCCAGCATTTT

abundance: many
d_gene: NA
j_gene: TRBJ2-3
v_gene: TRBV7-9
CDR3aa: CASSLSGRDTQYF
CDR3nt: TGTGCCAGCAGCTTATCAGGAAGAGATACGCAGTATTTT

abundance: NA
d_gene: NA
j_gene: TRBJ1-6
v_gene: TRBV7-9
CDR3aa: CASSSSPDSNNSPLHF
CDR3nt: TGTGCCAGCAGCTCCTCGCCGGACAGCAATAATTCACCCCTCCACTTT

abundance: NA
d_gene: TRBD1
j_gene: TRBJ2-5
v_gene: TRBV19
CDR3aa: CASSIGGTGQETQYF
CDR3nt: TGTGCCAGTAGTATAGGGGGGACAGGGCAAGAGACCCAGTACTTC

abundance: NA
d_gene: NA
j_gene: TRBJ1-6
v_gene: TRBV20-1
CDR3aa: CSAVQGKESSPLHF
CDR3nt: TGCAGTGCTGTTCAGGGGAAAGAATCTTCACCCCTCCACTTT

abundance: NA
d_gene: NA
j_gene: TRBJ1-2
v_gene: TRBV20-1
CDR3aa: CSASSYGYTF
CDR3nt: TGCAGTGCTAGCAGCTATGGCTACACCTTC

abundance: NA
d_gene: TRBD1
j_gene: TRBJ2-7
v_gene: TRBV19
CDR3aa: CASRGSGQGTYEQYF
CDR3nt: TGTGCCAGTAGAGGTAGTGGACAGGGGACCTACGAGCAGTACTTC

abundance: few
d_gene: TRBD2
j_gene: TRBJ2-7
v_gene: TRBV6-2/TRBV6-3
CDR3aa: CASSRPTMTSGSSYEQYF
CDR3nt: TGTGCCAGCAGCCGCCCCACCATGACTAGCGGGAGCTCCTACGAGCAGTACTTC

abundance: NA
d_gene: NA
j_gene: TRBJ1-5
v_gene: TRBV3-1
CDR3aa: CASSPNTEGQPQHF
CDR3nt: TGTGCCAGCAGCCCGAACACGGAGGGTCAGCCCCAGCATTTT

abundance: NA
d_gene: NA
j_gene: TRBJ2-4
v_gene: TRBV5-1
CDR3aa: CASSLVGGFTYNEQYF
CDR3nt: TGCGCCAGCAGCTTGGTCGGGGGTTTCACCTACAATGAGCAGTACTTC

abundance: NA
d_gene: TRBD1
j_gene: TRBJ2-2
v_gene: TRBV20-1
CDR3aa: CSARATGAKFISTGELFF
CDR3nt: TGCAGTGCTAGAGCCACAGGGGCCAAGTTTATTTCCACCGGGGAGCTGTTTTTT

abundance: few
d_gene: NA
j_gene: TRBJ2-1
v_gene: TRBV3-1
CDR3aa: CASSQDTLSEQFF
CDR3nt: TGTGCCAGCAGCCAAGATACATTAAGTGAGCAGTTCTTC

abundance: few
d_gene: NA
j_gene: TRBJ2-5
v_gene: TRBV7-2
CDR3aa: CASSRQTGTPKETQYF
CDR3nt: TGTGCCAGCAGCCGACAAACCGGGACACCAAAAGAGACCCAGTACTTC

abundance: few
d_gene: NA
j_gene: TRBJ2-3
v_gene: TRBV28
CDR3aa: CASSPRTADTQYF
CDR3nt: TGTGCCAGCAGTCCAAGGACTGCAGATACGCAGTATTTT

abundance: many
d_gene: TRBD2
j_gene: TRBJ2-3
v_gene: TRBV6-1
CDR3aa: CASSTPSGRLPETDTQYF
CDR3nt: TGTGCCAGCAGTACCCCTAGCGGGCGATTACCGGAGACAGATACGCAGTATTTT

abundance: few
d_gene: NA
j_gene: TRBJ1-2
v_gene: TRBV27
CDR3aa: CASAGGAGYGYTF
CDR3nt: TGTGCCAGCGCTGGGGGGGCAGGGTATGGCTACACCTTC

abundance: NA
d_gene: TRBD1
j_gene: TRBJ1-5
v_gene: TRBV12-3/TRBV12-4
CDR3aa: CASRPGQNSNQPQHF
CDR3nt: TGTGCCAGCAGACCGGGACAGAATAGCAATCAGCCCCAGCATTTT